Shown below are 17 T cell receptor beta chains from a single sample sequenced in a study of CD8 T cells in Susac syndrome. After extraction with the RNeasy kit, roughly 0.5 to 1 ug of the RNA was reverse transcribed using random hexamers. From the immunoSEQ multiplex PCR reads, TCRdb called clonotypes with MiXCR, one entry per CDR3 protein. The sample lists about 210,000 distinct CDR3 sequences; about 95% were seen once. The sequencing sample was made of CD4+ T cells from PBMCs. The receptors here all came from a human donor with multiple sclerosis.

This clonotype has only one observation. This chain links TRBV5-6 with TRBJ1-2; D perhaps matches TRBD1 (5 bases). This CDR3 is built from 13 residues. Germline V gene lookup returns CDR1 SGHDT and CDR2 YYEEEE. V was cut by 4 bases and J by 6 bases, with 13 bases left in between. In DNA form, the CDR3 reads TGTGCCAGCAGCCCGACCGACAGAGATGGCTACACCTTC. Its translation is CASSPTDRDGYTF.

This chain uses TRBV24-1 with TRBJ2-2, with D maybe TRBD1 (6 bases). The CDR3 loop spans 13 amino acids. Per germline, CDR1 KGHDR and CDR2 SFDVKD. Trimming left V 9 bases short and J 3 bases short, with 10 bases between. The CDR3 bases are TGTGCCACCGGGGGCGCGGACACCGGGGAGCTGTTTTTT. The encoded protein is CATGGADTGELFF.

This clonotype has just one count. This chain links TRBV10-3 with TRBJ2-7, with D possibly TRBD2 on 6 matching bases. With 6 bases removed from V and 4 bases from J, the gap between germline ends came to 13 bases. The germline gives CDR1 ENHRY, CDR2 SYGVKD. The CDR3 loop spans 13 amino acids. The CDR3 protein is CAISAGLQYEQYF. CDR3 DNA sequence: TGTGCCATCAGCGCGGGACTTCAATACGAGCAGTACTTC.

The gene calls are TRBV27 and TRBJ1-1; weak D call: TRBD1 (5 bases). The CDR3 spans 12 residues. The germline V gene has CDR1 MNHEY and CDR2 SMNVEV (reference sequence). The ends were cut back, 7 bases at V and 11 bases at J, with 17 bases in the middle. The CDR3 region has the DNA TGTGCCAGCACCGGACCGGGGGGGAGCGCTTTCTTT. This codes for CASTGPGGSAFF.

The V and J genes are TRBV6-5 and TRBJ2-3, with TRBD2 matching 7 bases. V trimming: 6 bases; J trimming: 2 bases; junction bases outside the gene matches: 2. The germline V gene has CDR1 MNHEY and CDR2 SVGAGI. The CDR3 is 13 amino acids. CDR3 in DNA: TGTGCCAGCAGAGCGGGGAACACAGATACGCAGTATTTT. It codes for CASRAGNTDTQYF.

V gene TRBV20-1 combines with J gene TRBJ1-2, with D unclear. V shed 0 bases and J shed 4 bases, with 6 bases lying between them. Germline V gene lookup returns CDR1 DFQATT and CDR2 SNEGSKA (reference sequence). This CDR3 has 12 residues. The CDR3 is CSARDPAYGYTF. The CDR3 DNA sequence: TGCAGTGCTAGAGATCCGGCCTATGGCTACACCTTC.

The CDR3 loop is CSARDQPGELFF. CDR3 in DNA: TGCAGTGCTAGAGACCAGCCCGGGGAGCTGTTTTTT. The chain combines TRBV20-1 with TRBJ2-2; no firm D call. V gave up 0 bases and J gave up 6 bases, with 5 bases separating them. Germline-derived CDR1 and CDR2 are DFQATT and SNEGSKA (reference sequence). This CDR3 region has 12 residues.

This sequence joins TRBV28 and TRBJ2-7; D is perhaps TRBD2 (6 bases). The germline V gene encodes CDR1 MDHEN and CDR2 SYDVKM. V lost 6 bases and J lost 4, with 22 bases in between. This CDR3 has 16 residues. CDR3 residues: CASSSDSGRARYEQYF. The CDR3, as DNA: TGTGCCAGCAGCTCCGATAGCGGCAGGGCGAGGTACGAGCAGTACTTC.

The chain has TRBV20-1 and TRBJ1-2; D is ambiguous. There are 12 residues in the CDR3. CDR1 and CDR2 (germline): DFQATT, SNEGSKA (reference sequence). The CDR3 coding sequence is TGCAGCGCTGGGAGTCTTATCTATGGCTACACCTTC. Translated: CSAGSLIYGYTF.

The V gene is TRBV7-3, the J gene TRBJ2-7, with 7 bases identical to TRBD1. Germline-derived CDR1 and CDR2 are SGHTA and FQGTGA. The CDR3 totals 14 residues. V shed 5 bases, J shed 5 bases, and the junction held 9 bases outside the gene matches. The CDR3 DNA follows: TGTGCCAGCAGCCCGTACAGGGGCCACGACGAGCAGTACTTC. Translation gives CASSPYRGHDEQYF.

The chain carries TRBV6-4 and TRBJ2-7; D not resolved. Trimming removed 4 bases from V and 3 bases from J, with 10 bases in between. The CDR3 sequence is 13 residues long. Germline CDR1 is MRHNA and CDR2 is SNTAGT. DNA of the CDR3: TGTGCCAGCAGTGCCACTTGGTTCTACGAGCAGTACTTC. Residues: CASSATWFYEQYF.

This chain connects TRBV20-1 to TRBJ1-5, with TRBD1 matching 7 bases. The length of the CDR3 is 14 residues. The germline gives CDR1 DFQATT, CDR2 SNEGSKA (reference sequence). V was clipped by 5 bases and J by 6 bases; unmatched bases: 10. For the CDR3, the DNA is TGCAGTGCTGAAAGACAGGGATTAGGTCAGCCCCAGCATTTT. This encodes CSAERQGLGQPQHF.

The chain uses TRBV4-1 and TRBJ1-2; D is possibly TRBD1 (5 bases). Germline V CDR1 and CDR2: MGHRA, YSYEKL. This CDR3 contains 11 residues. Trimming took off 3 bases at V and 8 bases at J, with 7 bases between the two ends. The CDR3 region has the DNA TGCGCCAGCAGCCAGGGGGACGGCTACACCTTC. It translates to CASSQGDGYTF.

V is TRBV4-2 and J is TRBJ2-7; D is perhaps TRBD1 or TRBD2 (5 bases each). Trimming removed 3 bases at V and 2 bases at J, with 11 bases between. This CDR3 contains 14 residues. The V gene's germline CDR1 is LGHNA and CDR2 YNFKEQ. In DNA, the CDR3 is TGTGCCAGCAGCCAGGGGACGGGAACCTACGAGCAGTACTTC. Translating gives CASSQGTGTYEQYF.

This rearrangement joins TRBV30 to TRBJ1-2; D might be TRBD1 (5 bases). In germline, CDR1 is GTSNPN, CDR2 SVGIG (reference sequence). The V end lost 4 bases, the J end lost 1 base, and 10 bases lay between the germline ends. The CDR3 runs 13 residues. The CDR3 sequence: CAWNPGRNYGYTF. As DNA, the CDR3 is TGTGCCTGGAACCCAGGGCGTAACTATGGCTACACCTTC.

The chain couples TRBV7-2 to TRBJ2-5, with TRBD1 matching 7 bases. This CDR3 is built from 14 residues. The germline V gene has CDR1 SGHTA and CDR2 FQGNSA. V lost 5 bases, J lost 5 bases, and 8 bases stayed unmatched. CDR3 DNA sequence: TGTGCCAGCAGCCGGGACAGAGTTTACGAGACCCAGTACTTC. Translated: CASSRDRVYETQYF.

The rearrangement joins TRBV3-1 to TRBJ2-3; maybe TRBD2 (6 bases). V was pared by 3 bases and J by 14 bases, with 15 bases between. Per the germline V gene, CDR1 is LGHDT and CDR2 is YNNKEL (reference sequence). The CDR3 runs to 12 residues. The chain's CDR3 is CASSHGGTDWYF. As DNA, the CDR3 is TGTGCCAGCAGCCACGGCGGGACCGACTGGTATTTT.